The rows below give T cell receptor beta chains drawn from one sample of a study of T cells in Graves' hyperthyroidism and ophthalmopathy. TCRdb passed the multiplex PCR reads through MiXCR, listing each CDR3 protein once. The sample includes 400,000 to 500,000 distinct CDR3 sequences, around 14% of them seen just once. Sequencing was done on a sample of blood. The receptors were gathered from a woman aged 18-29 years with Graves' hyperthyroidism. CDR3s include the opening cysteine and the closing phenylalanine or tryptophan. Fields, in order: clone size, J gene, V gene, D gene, CDR3 protein, CDR3 DNA. D genes are given only for firm matches. Expanded clones are given a class, and other clones once, few, many or no size at all.

many	TRBJ1-3	TRBV12-3/TRBV12-4	-	CASSFRRATGNTIYF	TGTGCCAGCAGTTTTAGGAGGGCTACTGGAAACACCATATATTTT
many	TRBJ1-1	TRBV19	-	CASSFRVAVLTEAFF	TGTGCCAGTAGTTTTCGGGTCGCGGTCCTCACTGAAGCTTTCTTT
-	TRBJ1-6	TRBV5-5	-	CASSLIGAVDSPLHF	TGCGCCAGCAGCTTGATTGGTGCCGTCGACTCACCCCTCCACTTT
-	TRBJ2-7	TRBV5-6	TRBD2	CASSADGSAGETGEQYF	TGTGCCAGCAGCGCTGACGGGTCAGCGGGAGAAACAGGCGAGCAGTACTTC
few	TRBJ1-1	TRBV19	-	CASSIDRLVSAEAFF	TGTGCCAGTAGTATAGACCGGTTAGTTTCGGCTGAAGCTTTCTTT
many	TRBJ1-2	TRBV12-3/TRBV12-4	-	CASSFGTGRIYGYTF	TGTGCCAGCAGTTTTGGGACGGGGAGGATTTATGGCTACACCTTC
-	TRBJ1-1	TRBV19	-	CASSIGEPNTEAFF	TGTGCCAGTAGTATCGGAGAGCCGAACACTGAAGCTTTCTTT
few	TRBJ2-1	TRBV7-9	TRBD2	CASSLPPWGGRIEAYNEQFF	TGTGCCAGCAGCTTACCTCCTTGGGGCGGGAGGATTGAAGCCTACAATGAGCAGTTCTTC
few	TRBJ2-2	TRBV9	TRBD1	CASSTWTGGTGELFF	TGTGCCAGCAGCACCTGGACAGGGGGGACCGGGGAGCTGTTTTTT
many	TRBJ2-2	TRBV19	-	CASSAAGRYTGELFF	TGTGCCAGTAGTGCGGCGGGCAGGTACACCGGGGAGCTGTTTTTT
many	TRBJ1-4	TRBV5-1	-	CASSLASDGDEKLFF	TGCGCCAGCAGCTTGGCCTCGGACGGGGATGAAAAACTGTTTTTT